Each of the 4 T cell receptor beta chains below was sequenced from the same sample in a study of metastatic and nonmetastatic thyroid tumors. Via MiXCR, TCRdb re-called the PCR reads. The sample has around 13,000 clones, 23% seen once. Not a single patient had been given any form of treatment at any point before undergoing thyroid surgery. Sequencing input: blood. Receptor source: a female donor with papillary thyroid cancer or a benign thyroid nodule (not recorded which). Some clones in this sample may be carry-over from other donors' samples.

By frequency in the sample, this clone is medium-sized. This rearrangement joins TRBV6-1 to TRBJ1-1; tentatively, D is TRBD1 (5 bases). The CDR3 is 14 amino acids. Deletions cut 5 bases from V and 1 base from J, with 11 bases between. The V gene's germline CDR1 is MNHNS and CDR2 SASEGT. The CDR3 bases are TGTGCCAGCAGTCCCACGGGGGGGAACACTGAAGCTTTCTTT. Protein product: CASSPTGGNTEAFF.

This clone was seen ten or more times. The CDR3 bases are TGCAGCGTTGGCCTGTACCCTCGGTCCAACGTCCTGACTTTC. Translated: CSVGLYPRSNVLTF. The rearrangement joins TRBV29-1 to TRBJ2-6, with no clear D. V was shortened by 4 bases and J by 8 bases, with 15 bases between the two germline ends. This CDR3 has 14 amino acids. Germline V gene lookup returns CDR1 SQVTM and CDR2 ANQGSEA.

Comments on this clone: Just one base apart from a much larger clone, this may be a read error. Here the CDR3 DNA reads TGTGCCAGCAGCCAAGGGACAGGGTTTTGGTATTTT. Protein sequence: CASSQGTGFWYF. This rearrangement joins TRBV5-4 to TRBJ2-3; 9 bases line up with TRBD1. This CDR3 region has 12 residues. Germline assignment: CDR1 SGHNT and CDR2 YYREEE (reference sequence). V lost 4 bases and J lost 14; bases outside the gene matches: 8.

This clone qualifies as medium-sized. This chain connects TRBV11-2 to TRBJ2-7; 7 bases agree with TRBD1. Trimming took 2 bases from V and 3 from J; bases not matched to a gene: 4. Germline V CDR1 and CDR2: SGHAT, FQNNGV. This CDR3 has 14 residues. In DNA form, the CDR3 reads TGTGCCAGCAGCTTAAGGGGGCTGGACTACGAGCAGTACTTC. Protein sequence: CASSLRGLDYEQYF.